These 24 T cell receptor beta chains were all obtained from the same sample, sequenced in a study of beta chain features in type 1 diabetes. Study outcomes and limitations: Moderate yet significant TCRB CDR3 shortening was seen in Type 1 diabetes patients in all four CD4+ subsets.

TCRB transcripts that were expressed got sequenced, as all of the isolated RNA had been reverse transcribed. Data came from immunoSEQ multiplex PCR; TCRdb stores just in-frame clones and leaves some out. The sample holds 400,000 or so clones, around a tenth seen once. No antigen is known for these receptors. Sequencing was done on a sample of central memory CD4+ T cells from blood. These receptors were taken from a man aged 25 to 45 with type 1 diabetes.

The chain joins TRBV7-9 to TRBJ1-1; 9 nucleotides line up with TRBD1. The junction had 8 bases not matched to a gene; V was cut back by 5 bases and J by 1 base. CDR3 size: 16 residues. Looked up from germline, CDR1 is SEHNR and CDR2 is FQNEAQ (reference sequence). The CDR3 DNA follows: TGTGCCAGCAGCACCCGCGGACAGGGGCGGAACACTGAAGCTTTCTTT. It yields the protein CASSTRGQGRNTEAFF.

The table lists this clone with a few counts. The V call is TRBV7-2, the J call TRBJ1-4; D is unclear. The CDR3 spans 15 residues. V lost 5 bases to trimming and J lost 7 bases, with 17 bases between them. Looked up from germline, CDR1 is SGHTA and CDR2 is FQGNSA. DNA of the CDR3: TGTGCCAGCAGCACATGGGGTCCCACGGGTGAAAAACTGTTTTTT. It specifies CASSTWGPTGEKLFF.

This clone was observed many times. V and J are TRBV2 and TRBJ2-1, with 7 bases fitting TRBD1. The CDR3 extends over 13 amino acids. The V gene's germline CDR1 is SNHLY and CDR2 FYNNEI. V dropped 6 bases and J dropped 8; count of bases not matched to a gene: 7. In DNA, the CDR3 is TGTGCCAGCAGGGCGACAGGGCTCGATGAGCAGTTCTTC. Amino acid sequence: CASRATGLDEQFF.

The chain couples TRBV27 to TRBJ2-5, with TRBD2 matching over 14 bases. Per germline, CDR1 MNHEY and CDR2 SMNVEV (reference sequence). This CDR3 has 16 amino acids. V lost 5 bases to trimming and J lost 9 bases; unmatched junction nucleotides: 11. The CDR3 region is CASSAGTSGGEWAQYF. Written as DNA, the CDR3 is TGTGCCAGCAGTGCCGGGACTAGCGGGGGCGAATGGGCCCAGTACTTC.

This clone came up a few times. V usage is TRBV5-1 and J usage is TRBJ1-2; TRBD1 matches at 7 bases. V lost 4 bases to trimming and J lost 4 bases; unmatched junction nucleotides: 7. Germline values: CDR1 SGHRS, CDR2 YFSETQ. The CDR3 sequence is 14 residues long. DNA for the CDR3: TGCGCCAGCAGCCTAGGACAGGCCTCCTATGGCTACACCTTC. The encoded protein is CASSLGQASYGYTF.

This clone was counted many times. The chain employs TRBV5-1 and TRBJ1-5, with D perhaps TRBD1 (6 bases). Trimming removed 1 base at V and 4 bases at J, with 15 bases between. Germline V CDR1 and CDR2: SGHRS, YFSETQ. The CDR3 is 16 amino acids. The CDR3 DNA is TGCGCCAGCAGCTTGAGAGGGGAACAGGGAAATCAGCCCCAGCATTTT. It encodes CASSLRGEQGNQPQHF.

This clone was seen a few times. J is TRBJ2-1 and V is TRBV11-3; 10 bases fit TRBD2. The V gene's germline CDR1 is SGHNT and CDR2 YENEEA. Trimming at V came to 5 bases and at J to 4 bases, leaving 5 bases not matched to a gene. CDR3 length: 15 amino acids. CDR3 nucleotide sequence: TGTGCCAGCAGCCCCGGGACTAGCGAGTACAATGAGCAGTTCTTC. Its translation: CASSPGTSEYNEQFF.

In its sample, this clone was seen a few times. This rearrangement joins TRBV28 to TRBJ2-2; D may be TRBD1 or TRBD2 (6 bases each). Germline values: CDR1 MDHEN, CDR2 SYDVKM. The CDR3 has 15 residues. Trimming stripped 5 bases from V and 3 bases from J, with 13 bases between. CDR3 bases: TGTGCCAGCAGTCCAGGGGCGGGATACACCGGGGAGCTGTTTTTT. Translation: CASSPGAGYTGELFF.

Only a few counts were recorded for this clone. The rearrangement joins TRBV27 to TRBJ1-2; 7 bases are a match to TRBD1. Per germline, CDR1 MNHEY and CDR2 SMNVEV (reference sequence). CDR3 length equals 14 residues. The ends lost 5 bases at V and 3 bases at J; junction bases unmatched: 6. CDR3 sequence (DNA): TGTGCCAGCAGTCTACAGGGGTTAGACTATGGCTACACCTTC. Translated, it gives CASSLQGLDYGYTF.

The CDR3: CASSLDWGQIYNEQFF. Here the CDR3 DNA reads TGTGCCAGCAGCTTAGATTGGGGACAGATATACAATGAGCAGTTCTTC. The chain couples TRBV5-6 to TRBJ2-1, with 7 positions matching TRBD1. The V gene end was trimmed by 2 bases and the J gene end by 4 bases; junction bases not matched to a gene: 9. Germline V gives CDR1 SGHDT, CDR2 YYEEEE. The CDR3 length is 16 residues.

CDR3 sequence reads: CASSSPVGDRAFF. As DNA, the CDR3 is TGTGCCAGCAGTTCACCGGTAGGAGACAGGGCGTTCTTC. This chain links TRBV28 with TRBJ2-1; 7 nucleotides align to TRBD1. J lost 15 bases, V lost 4 bases, and 12 bases had no gene match. Germline V CDR1 and CDR2: MDHEN, SYDVKM. CDR3 length: 13 amino acids.

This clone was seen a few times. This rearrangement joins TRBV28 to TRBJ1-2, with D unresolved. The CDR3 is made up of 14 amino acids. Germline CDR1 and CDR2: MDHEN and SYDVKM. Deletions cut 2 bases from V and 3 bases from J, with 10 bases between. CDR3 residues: CASSLPNPYYGYTF. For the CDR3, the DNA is TGTGCCAGCAGTTTACCGAACCCCTACTATGGCTACACCTTC.

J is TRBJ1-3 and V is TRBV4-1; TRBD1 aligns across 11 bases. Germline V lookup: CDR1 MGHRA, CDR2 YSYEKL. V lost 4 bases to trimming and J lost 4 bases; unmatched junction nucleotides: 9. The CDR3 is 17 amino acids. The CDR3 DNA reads TGCGCCAGCAGCCTACGGACAGGGGGCTTGGAAGGAAACACCATATATTTT. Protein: CASSLRTGGLEGNTIYF.

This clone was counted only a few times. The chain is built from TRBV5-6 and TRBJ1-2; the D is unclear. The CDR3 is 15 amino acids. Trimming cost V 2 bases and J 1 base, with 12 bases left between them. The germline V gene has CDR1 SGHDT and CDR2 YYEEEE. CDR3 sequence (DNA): TGTGCCAGCAGCTTAGTAGAAAACGGTAACTATGGCTACACCTTC. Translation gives CASSLVENGNYGYTF.

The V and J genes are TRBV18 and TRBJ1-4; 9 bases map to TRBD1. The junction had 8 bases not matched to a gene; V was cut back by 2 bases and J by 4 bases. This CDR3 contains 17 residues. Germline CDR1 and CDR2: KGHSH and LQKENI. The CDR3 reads CASSPSAGQGVNEKLFF. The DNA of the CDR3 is TGTGCCAGCTCACCAAGCGCGGGACAGGGAGTTAATGAAAAACTGTTTTTT. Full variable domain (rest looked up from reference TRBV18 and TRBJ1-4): NAGVMQNPRHLVRRRGQEARLRCSPMKGHSHVYWYRQLPEEGLKFMVYLQKENIIDESGMPKERFSAEFPKEGPSILRIQQVVRGDSAAYFCASSPSAGQGVNEKLFFGSGTQLSVL.

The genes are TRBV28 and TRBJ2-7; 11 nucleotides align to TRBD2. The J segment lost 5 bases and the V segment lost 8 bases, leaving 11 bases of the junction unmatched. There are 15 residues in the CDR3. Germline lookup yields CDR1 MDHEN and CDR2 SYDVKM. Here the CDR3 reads CASVLSGRAGNEQYF. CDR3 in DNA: TGTGCCAGCGTACTTAGCGGGAGGGCCGGGAACGAGCAGTACTTC.

CDR3: CASSQVVRGAGTDTQYF. For the CDR3, the DNA is TGCGCCAGCAGCCAAGTAGTCAGGGGGGCAGGCACAGATACGCAGTATTTT. The chain is built from TRBV4-1 and TRBJ2-3, with D possibly being TRBD1 (7 bases). Germline V gene lookup returns CDR1 MGHRA and CDR2 YSYEKL. Trimming took 1 base from V and 1 from J, leaving 15 bases between them. This CDR3 contains 17 residues.

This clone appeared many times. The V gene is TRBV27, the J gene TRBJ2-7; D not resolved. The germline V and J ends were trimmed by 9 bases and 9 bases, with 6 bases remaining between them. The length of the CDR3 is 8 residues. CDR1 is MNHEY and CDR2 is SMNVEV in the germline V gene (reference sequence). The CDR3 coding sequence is TGTGCCAGTCCAGGGCAGTACTTC. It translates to CASPGQYF.

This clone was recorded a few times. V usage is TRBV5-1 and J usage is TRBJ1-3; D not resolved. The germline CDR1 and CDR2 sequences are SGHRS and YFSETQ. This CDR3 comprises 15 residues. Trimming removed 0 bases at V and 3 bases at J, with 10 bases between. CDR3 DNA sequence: TGCGCCAGCAGCTTGGAGATGGGCTATGGAAACACCATATATTTT. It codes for CASSLEMGYGNTIYF.

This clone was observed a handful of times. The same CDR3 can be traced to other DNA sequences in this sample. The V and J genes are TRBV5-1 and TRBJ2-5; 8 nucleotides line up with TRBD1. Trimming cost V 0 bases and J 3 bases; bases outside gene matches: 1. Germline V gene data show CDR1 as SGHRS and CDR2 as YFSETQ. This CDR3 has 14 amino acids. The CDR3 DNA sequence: TGCGCCAGCAGCTTGGCAGGGGGCGAAGAGACCCAGTACTTC. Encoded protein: CASSLAGGEETQYF. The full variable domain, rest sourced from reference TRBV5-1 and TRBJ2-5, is KAGVTQTPRYLIKTRGQQVTLSCSPISGHRSVSWYQQTPGQGLQFLFEYFSETQRNKGNFPGRFSGRQFSNSRSEMNVSTLELGDSALYLCASSLAGGEETQYFGPGTRLLVL.

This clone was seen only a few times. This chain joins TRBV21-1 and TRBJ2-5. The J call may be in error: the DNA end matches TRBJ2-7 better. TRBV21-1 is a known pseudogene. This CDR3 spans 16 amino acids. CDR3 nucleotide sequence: TGTGCCAGCAGCAAAGCGCTACGGGGCGCCGCCCACGAGCAGTACTTC. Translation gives CASSKALRGAAHEQYF.

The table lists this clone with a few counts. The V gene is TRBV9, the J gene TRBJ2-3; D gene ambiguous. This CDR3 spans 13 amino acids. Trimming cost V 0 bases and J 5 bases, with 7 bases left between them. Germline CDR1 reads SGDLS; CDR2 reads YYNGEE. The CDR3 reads CASSVDSQDTQYF. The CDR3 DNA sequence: TGTGCCAGCAGCGTAGACTCCCAAGATACGCAGTATTTT.

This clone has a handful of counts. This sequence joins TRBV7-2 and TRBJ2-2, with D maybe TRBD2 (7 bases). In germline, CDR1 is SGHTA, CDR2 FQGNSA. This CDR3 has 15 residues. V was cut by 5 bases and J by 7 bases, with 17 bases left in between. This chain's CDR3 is CASSPPGGEVGELFF. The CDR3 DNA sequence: TGTGCCAGCAGCCCCCCGGGGGGCGAGGTCGGGGAGCTGTTTTTT.

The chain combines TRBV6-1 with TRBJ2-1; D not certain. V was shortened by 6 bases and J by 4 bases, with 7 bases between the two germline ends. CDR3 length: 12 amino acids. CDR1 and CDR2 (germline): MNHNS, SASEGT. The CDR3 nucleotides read TGTGCCAGCAGCCCACAGTACAATGAGCAGTTCTTC. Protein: CASSPQYNEQFF.